Presented here are 20 T cell receptor beta chains from one specimen sequenced in a study of T-cell memory formation after mild COVID-19. Each CDR3 protein gets one entry after TCRdb re-called the 5' RACE reads with MiXCR. The data show a few hundred thousand distinct CDR3 sequences, about 23% seen once. Sequenced sample: PBMCs or a T cell subset sorted from them (not recorded which). These receptors were taken from an adult woman who had mild COVID-19 (a few samples of this study predate the infection). Cell type and time point are not known.

The sample holds a few counts of this clonotype. The rearrangement uses TRBV9 and TRBJ2-4; D might be TRBD1 (7 bases). CDR3 length: 14 residues. V lost 5 bases, J lost 8 bases, and 17 bases lay in between. CDR1 is SGDLS and CDR2 is YYNGEE in the germline V gene. The CDR3 region is CASRVNDREDIQYF. The CDR3 DNA follows: TGTGCCAGCAGAGTTAACGACAGGGAGGACATTCAGTACTTC.

V and J are TRBV4-3 and TRBJ2-1; possibly TRBD1 or TRBD2 for D (6 bases each). V lost 3 bases to trimming and J lost 7 bases, with 13 bases between them. CDR1 and CDR2 from the germline V gene are LGHNA and YSLEER. The CDR3 sequence is 14 residues long. The CDR3 nucleotides are TGCGCCAGCAGCCACTTTAGGGGGGAGAATGAGCAGTTCTTC. Protein: CASSHFRGENEQFF.

This chain uses TRBV27 with TRBJ2-2; no clear D. Germline lookup yields CDR1 MNHEY and CDR2 SMNVEV (reference sequence). Deletions cut 2 bases from V and 5 bases from J, with 9 bases between. The CDR3 loop spans 14 amino acids. CDR3 residues: CASSLAHWTGELFF. CDR3 coding DNA: TGTGCCAGCAGTTTAGCGCACTGGACCGGGGAGCTGTTTTTT.

There are a few counts of this clonotype. The CDR3 DNA is TGTGCCAGCAGTGATAGTAGGCTAGGAATAGCCAAAAACATTCAGTACTTC. It yields the protein CASSDSRLGIAKNIQYF. The V gene is TRBV25-1, the J gene TRBJ2-4; D gene uncertain. CDR1 is MGHDK, CDR2 SYGVNS, per germline. CDR3 length: 17 residues. V shed 3 bases and J shed 0 bases, with 15 bases lying between them.

Of note for this clonotype: A read error may produce the germline difference seen at one junction end. V is TRBV5-1 and J is TRBJ2-7; 9 positions agree with TRBD1. The germline CDR1 and CDR2 sequences are SGHRS and YFSETQ. The CDR3 consists of 14 residues. For the CDR3, the DNA is TGCGCCAGCAGTGGTACAGGGGGCTCCCACGAGCAGTACTTC. Amino acid sequence: CASSGTGGSHEQYF.

J is TRBJ2-7 and V is TRBV30; D may be TRBD1 or TRBD2 (5 bases each). Between the trimmed V and J ends, which lost 5 bases and 0 bases, there was a span of 14 bases. The CDR3 spans 14 residues. From germline, CDR1 is GTSNPN and CDR2 SVGIG (reference sequence). This CDR3 is CAWSGTASSYEQYF. The CDR3 DNA reads TGTGCCTGGTCTGGGACGGCGAGCTCCTACGAGCAGTACTTC. Together with reference TRBV30 and TRBJ2-7, the CDR3 gives the full variable domain: SQTIHQWPATLVQPVGSPLSLECTVEGTSNPNLYWYRQAAGRGLQLLFYSVGIGQISSEVPQNLSASRPQDRQFILSSKKLLLSDSGFYLCAWSGTASSYEQYFGPGTRLTVT.

The chain has TRBV6-2 or TRBV6-3 and TRBJ2-5, with 10 bases identical to TRBD2. The J segment lost 2 bases and the V segment lost 2 bases, leaving 5 bases of the junction unmatched. This CDR3 has 16 residues. From germline, CDR1 is MNHEY and CDR2 SVGEGT. CDR3 region: CASSYAISGGQETQYF. CDR3 in DNA: TGTGCCAGCAGTTACGCTATTAGCGGGGGGCAAGAGACCCAGTACTTC.

This clonotype was counted between two and nine times. J is TRBJ2-7 and V is TRBV7-6; a possible D gene is TRBD1 (5 bases). Germline CDR1 SGHVS, CDR2 FNYEAQ. This CDR3 spans 15 amino acids. Trimming cost V 8 bases and J 2 bases, with 19 bases left between them. Written as DNA, the CDR3 is TGTGCCAGCGTGGGGCTCGACAGAGGTACCTACGAGCAGTACTTC. This translates into CASVGLDRGTYEQYF.

The rearrangement links TRBV7-3 to TRBJ2-1; no firm D call. V was pared by 4 bases and J by 7 bases, with 8 bases between. Germline values: CDR1 SGHTA, CDR2 FQGTGA. This CDR3 is built from 12 residues. CDR3 in amino acids: CASSSVGNEQFF. The CDR3 DNA reads TGTGCCAGCAGCTCCGTGGGTAATGAGCAGTTCTTC.

The chain has TRBV24-1 and TRBJ2-3; 9 positions match TRBD1. Trimming removed 4 bases from V and 4 bases from J; junction bases left unmatched: 5. Germline V gene lookup returns CDR1 KGHDR and CDR2 SFDVKD. The CDR3 is 15 amino acids. CDR3 nucleotide sequence: TGTGCCACCAGTGAGGGGGACAGGGTAGCAGATACGCAGTATTTT. Residues: CATSEGDRVADTQYF.

This sequence joins TRBV6-1 and TRBJ2-7; 9 positions match TRBD2. The germline V gene has CDR1 MNHNS and CDR2 SASEGT. The V gene end was trimmed by 0 bases and the J gene end by 0 bases; junction bases not matched to a gene: 12. There are 19 residues in the CDR3. This chain's CDR3 is CASSEAIKGLAGPSYEQYF. CDR3 nucleotides: TGTGCCAGCAGTGAAGCTATCAAGGGGCTAGCGGGGCCCTCCTACGAGCAGTACTTC.

In this sample, this clonotype turned up a few times. The V gene is TRBV3-1, the J gene TRBJ1-1; D unresolved. CDR1 LGHDT and CDR2 YNNKEL come from the germline V gene (reference sequence). The length of the CDR3 is 14 residues. Trimming cost V 1 base and J 3 bases, with 9 bases left between them. The CDR3 DNA reads as TGTGCCAGCAGCCAAGGAGGAAGGGACACTGAAGCTTTCTTT. It specifies CASSQGGRDTEAFF.

This clonotype came up a few times. Written as DNA, the CDR3 is TGTGCCAGCTCAGTGGCAGGTGAGAACACTGAAGCTTTCTTT. Translating gives CASSVAGENTEAFF. The V call is TRBV18, the J call TRBJ1-1; D is unresolved. CDR1 and CDR2 from the germline V gene are KGHSH and LQKENI. Trimming pared 5 bases from V and 1 base from J, leaving 11 bases between. The CDR3 covers 14 residues. The full variable domain, in which reference TRBV18 and TRBJ1-1 provide the parts outside the CDR3, is NAGVMQNPRHLVRRRGQEARLRCSPMKGHSHVYWYRQLPEEGLKFMVYLQKENIIDESGMPKERFSAEFPKEGPSILRIQQVVRGDSAAYFCASSVAGENTEAFFGQGTRLTVV.

The chain employs TRBV6-1 and TRBJ1-2; TRBD1 aligns across 8 bases. Germline V CDR1 and CDR2: MNHNS, SASEGT. Unmatched junction bases numbered 6, after V lost 6 bases and J lost 3 bases. The CDR3 consists of 14 residues. The CDR3 reads CASSVTGGDYGYTF. In DNA form, the CDR3 reads TGTGCCAGCAGCGTAACAGGGGGAGACTATGGCTACACCTTC.

This clonotype was counted between two and nine times. The V gene is TRBV12-3 or TRBV12-4, the J gene TRBJ1-1; 7 positions agree with TRBD1. This CDR3 has 12 amino acids. V gave up 5 bases and J gave up 6 bases; unmatched junction bases: 3. The CDR3 sequence: CASSATGSEAFF. The CDR3 nucleotides are TGTGCCAGCAGTGCGACAGGGTCTGAAGCTTTCTTT.

The rearrangement joins TRBV5-4 to TRBJ1-2; tentatively, D is TRBD1 (5 bases). V gave up 2 bases and J gave up 8 bases, with 16 bases separating them. The length of the CDR3 is 14 residues. Per the germline V gene, CDR1 is SGHNT and CDR2 is YYREEE (reference sequence). CDR3 sequence (DNA): TGTGCCAGCAGCTTTCGATGGGGACCCGGCGGCTACACCTTC. It is translated as CASSFRWGPGGYTF.

The chain couples TRBV11-3 to TRBJ2-1; TRBD1 or TRBD2 may be the D gene (5 bases each). CDR3 length: 14 residues. Germline CDR1 is SGHNT and CDR2 is YENEEA. Trimming removed 5 bases at V and 8 bases at J, with 16 bases between. The CDR3 spells CASSARDGRYEQFF. The CDR3 region has the DNA TGTGCCAGCAGCGCCAGGGACGGCAGGTATGAGCAGTTCTTC.

V usage is TRBV3-1 and J usage is TRBJ1-6, with D possibly being TRBD1 (6 bases). CDR1 is LGHDT, CDR2 YNNKEL, per germline (reference sequence). CDR3 length: 13 amino acids. V dropped 3 bases and J dropped 11 bases, with 11 bases sitting between them. This CDR3 reads CASSQEQGTPLHF. The CDR3 DNA reads TGTGCCAGCAGCCAGGAGCAGGGGACACCCCTCCACTTT.

The table lists this clonotype with a few counts. V is TRBV5-1 and J is TRBJ2-7; TRBD1 agrees at 8 bases. The CDR3 has 14 amino acids. Germline V gives CDR1 SGHRS, CDR2 YFSETQ. J lost 5 bases, V lost 7 bases, and 11 bases had no gene match. CDR3 residues: CASSRAGGRDEQYF. The CDR3 DNA reads as TGCGCCAGCTCCCGTGCAGGGGGCAGGGACGAGCAGTACTTC.

This clonotype was counted only a few times. This chain uses TRBV29-1 with TRBJ2-7, with 7 bases identical to TRBD1. Germline V CDR1 and CDR2: SQVTM, ANQGSEA. The length of the CDR3 is 12 residues. The V segment lost 6 bases and the J segment 3 bases; nucleotides outside the gene matches: 5. CDR3 DNA: TGCAGCGTCGACGACAGGGACTACGAGCAGTACTTC. It specifies CSVDDRDYEQYF.